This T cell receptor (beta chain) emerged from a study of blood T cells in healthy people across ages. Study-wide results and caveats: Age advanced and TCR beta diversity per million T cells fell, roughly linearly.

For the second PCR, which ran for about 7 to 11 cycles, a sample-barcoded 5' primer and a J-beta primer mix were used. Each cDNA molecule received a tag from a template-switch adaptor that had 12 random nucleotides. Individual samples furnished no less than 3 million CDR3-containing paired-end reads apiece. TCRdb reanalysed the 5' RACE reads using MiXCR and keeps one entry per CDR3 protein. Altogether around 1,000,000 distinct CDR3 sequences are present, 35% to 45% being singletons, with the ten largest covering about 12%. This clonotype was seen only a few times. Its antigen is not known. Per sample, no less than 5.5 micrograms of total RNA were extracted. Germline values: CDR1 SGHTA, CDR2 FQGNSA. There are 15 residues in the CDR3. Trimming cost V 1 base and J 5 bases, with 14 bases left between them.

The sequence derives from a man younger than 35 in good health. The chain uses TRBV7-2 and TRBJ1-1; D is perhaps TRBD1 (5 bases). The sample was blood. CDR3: CASSLGFGGRTEAFF. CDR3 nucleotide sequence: TGTGCCAGCAGCTTAGGGTTCGGGGGTCGGACTGAAGCTTTCTTT.